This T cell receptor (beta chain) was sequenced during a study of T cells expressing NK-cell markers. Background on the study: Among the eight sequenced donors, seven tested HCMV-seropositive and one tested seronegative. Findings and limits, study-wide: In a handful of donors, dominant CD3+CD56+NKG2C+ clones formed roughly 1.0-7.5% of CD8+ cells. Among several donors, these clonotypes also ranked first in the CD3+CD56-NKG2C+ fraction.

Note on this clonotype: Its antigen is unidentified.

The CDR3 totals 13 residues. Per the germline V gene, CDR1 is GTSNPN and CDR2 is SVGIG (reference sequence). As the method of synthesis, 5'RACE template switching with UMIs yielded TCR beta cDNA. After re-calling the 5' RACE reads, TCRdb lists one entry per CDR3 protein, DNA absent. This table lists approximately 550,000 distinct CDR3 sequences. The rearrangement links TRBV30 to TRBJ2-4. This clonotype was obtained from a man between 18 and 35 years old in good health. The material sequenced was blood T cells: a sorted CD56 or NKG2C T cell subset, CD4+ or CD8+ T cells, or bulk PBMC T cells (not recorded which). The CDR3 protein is CAWKVLHADIQYF.